This T cell receptor beta chain comes out of a study of blood T cells in healthy people across ages. As to this clonotype: No antigen is known for it.

Study findings and constraints: More naive CD4+ cells and higher diversity were found in long-lived than in aged donors.

Germline CDR1 and CDR2: SGHTA and FQGNSA. V was pared by 4 bases and J by 3 bases, with 15 bases between. CDR3 size: 15 residues. Alongside a J-beta primer mix, a sample-barcoded 5' primer served in a second PCR lasting 7 to 11 cycles. One entry per CDR3 protein results from TCRdb running MiXCR on the 5' RACE reads. The repertoire holds 550,000 to 750,000 distinct CDR3 sequences, 20% to 25% seen once, with more than 3% in the top ten. The chain recombines TRBV7-2 with TRBJ1-2; the D is unclear. This receptor was identified in a man in his 70s in good health. Sequencing input: blood. In DNA, the CDR3 is TGTGCCAGCAGCTCGCAAAGTCGCTCCGACTATGGCTACACCTTC. Translated: CASSSQSRSDYGYTF.